These T cell receptor beta chains were read from a single sample in a study of blood T cell repertoires in COVID-19. Sequenced by immunoSEQ multiplex PCR; TCRdb stores in-frame clones only, minus some. The table records 130,000 to 150,000 clones, 75% to 85% of them present only once. Sequencing used peripheral blood. The source is a man aged 60-69 years with acute or convalescent COVID-19. Both conserved end residues are part of each CDR3. D genes are given only for firm matches. Size values are once, few and many counts, or a class for expanded clones, and some rows have none.

clone size | D gene | J gene | V gene | CDR3 protein | CDR3 DNA
few | - | TRBJ1-1 | TRBV11-2 | CASSFGGGNTEAFF | TGTGCCAGCAGCTTTGGGGGGGGGAACACTGAAGCTTTCTTT
- | TRBD2 | TRBJ2-2 | TRBV2 | CASRQASGRDTGELFF | TGTGCCAGCAGGCAAGCTAGCGGGAGGGACACCGGGGAGCTGTTTTTT
- | - | TRBJ2-5 | TRBV2 | CASSVNGGEETQYF | TGTGCCAGCAGTGTAAACGGAGGGGAAGAGACCCAGTACTTC
- | TRBD1 | TRBJ1-2 | TRBV5-4 | CASSRRQGAHGYTF | TGTGCCAGCAGCCGACGACAGGGTGCCCATGGCTACACCTTC
- | - | TRBJ1-2 | TRBV19 | CASTFSADYGYTF | TGTGCCAGTACCTTCTCCGCGGACTATGGCTACACCTTC
- | TRBD1 | TRBJ2-1 | TRBV29-1 | CSVEVGTGGREQFF | TGCAGCGTTGAAGTCGGGACAGGGGGCCGGGAGCAGTTCTTC
- | TRBD2 | TRBJ2-1 | TRBV10-2 | CATSKVSGSGGEQFF | TGCGCCACCTCTAAGGTGAGCGGGAGTGGCGGTGAGCAGTTCTTC
- | TRBD1 | TRBJ2-1 | TRBV29-1 | CSARQGAGNEQFF | TGCAGCGCCCGACAGGGGGCAGGGAATGAGCAGTTCTTC
few | TRBD2 | TRBJ2-3 | TRBV5-1 | CASSSSAGGRADTQYF | TGCGCCAGCAGCTCTTCCGCGGGGGGTCGAGCAGATACGCAGTATTTT
few | TRBD1 | TRBJ1-4 | TRBV2 | CASIQWGQGNEKLFF | TGTGCCAGCATTCAATGGGGACAGGGGAATGAAAAACTGTTTTTT
few | - | TRBJ1-2 | TRBV20-1 | CSAQRGDGYTF | TGCAGTGCTCAGCGGGGGGATGGCTACACCTTC
- | - | TRBJ2-5 | TRBV11-2 | CASSTNSQETQYF | TGTGCCAGCAGCACCAACAGCCAAGAGACCCAGTACTTC
- | - | TRBJ1-5 | TRBV27 | CASSLGRNQPQHF | TGTGCCAGCAGTTTAGGCCGAAATCAGCCCCAGCATTTT
few | - | TRBJ1-1 | TRBV18 | CASSPGGHGAFF | TGTGCCAGCTCACCAGGGGGCCACGGAGCTTTCTTT
many | - | TRBJ1-5 | TRBV6-5 | CASSRHRDQPQHF | TGTGCCAGCAGTCGACACAGGGATCAGCCCCAGCATTTT
- | TRBD1 | TRBJ2-7 | TRBV6-5 | CASSYVTGGYEQYF | TGTGCCAGCAGTTACGTCACAGGGGGCTACGAGCAGTACTTC
- | - | TRBJ1-6 | TRBV2 | CASGEFYNSPLHF | TGTGCCAGCGGGGAGTTCTATAATTCACCCCTCCACTTT
once | - | TRBJ1-2 | TRBV30 | CAWSERFGGGYTF | TGTGCCTGGAGTGAAAGGTTTGGGGGCGGCTACACCTTC
- | TRBD1 | TRBJ2-1 | TRBV2 | CASTIGGTANYNEQFF | TGTGCCAGCACTATAGGGGGCACTGCTAACTACAATGAGCAGTTCTTC
- | TRBD2 | TRBJ2-7 | TRBV9 | CASSVGTGLAGEQYF | TGTGCCAGCAGCGTGGGGACGGGACTAGCTGGGGAGCAGTACTTC
- | TRBD1 | TRBJ2-2 | TRBV2 | CASSGQGYTGELFF | TGTGCCAGCAGTGGACAGGGGTACACCGGGGAGCTGTTTTTT
- | TRBD1 | TRBJ2-5 | TRBV2 | CASKAGQGAETQYF | TGTGCCAGCAAGGCGGGACAGGGGGCGGAGACCCAGTACTTC
- | - | TRBJ2-7 | TRBV10-3 | CAISQGSYEQYF | TGTGCCATCAGCCAGGGTAGCTACGAGCAGTACTTC
- | - | TRBJ2-5 | TRBV7-7 | CASSLSPGDLQETQYF | TGTGCTAGCAGCCTCTCACCGGGGGACCTCCAAGAGACCCAGTACTTC
- | TRBD2 | TRBJ2-3 | TRBV7-7 | CASSLGLAGFTDTQYF | TGTGCCAGCAGCTTAGGACTAGCGGGATTCACAGATACGCAGTATTTT
- | TRBD1 | TRBJ2-1 | TRBV19 | CASSISFSGGEQFF | TGTGCCAGTAGTATCTCCTTTTCAGGGGGTGAGCAGTTCTTC
- | - | TRBJ2-4 | TRBV18 | CASSPGRREARNIQYF | TGTGCCAGCTCACCCGGCAGAAGAGAGGCCCGAAACATTCAGTACTTC
once | TRBD2 | TRBJ2-3 | TRBV6-5 | CASSRPGLASDTQYF | TGTGCCAGCAGTAGACCGGGACTAGCGTCAGATACGCAGTATTTT
- | - | TRBJ1-4 | TRBV21-1 | CASSKALGVWEKLFF | TGTGCCAGCAGCAAAGCGCTAGGGGTATGGGAAAAACTGTTTTTT
- | - | TRBJ2-1 | TRBV6-6 | CASSYSQWNEQFF | TGTGCCAGCAGTTACTCCCAGTGGAATGAGCAGTTCTTC
once | - | TRBJ1-5 | TRBV2 | CASSGADSNQPQHF | TGTGCCAGCAGTGGGGCAGATAGCAATCAGCCCCAGCATTTT
- | TRBD1 | TRBJ1-6 | TRBV4-1 | CASSQVQGISPLHF | TGCGCCAGCAGCCAGGTACAGGGGATTTCCCCCCTCCACTTT
- | TRBD1 | TRBJ2-5 | TRBV30 | CAWSGGHGTGRGETQYF | TGTGCCTGGAGTGGGGGCCACGGGACAGGGAGGGGAGAGACCCAGTACTTC
- | - | TRBJ1-6 | TRBV14 | CASSQREGSPLHF | TGTGCCAGCAGCCAAAGGGAGGGATCACCCCTCCACTTT
many | - | TRBJ2-7 | TRBV5-1 | CASSGGTAKSYEQYF | TGCGCCAGCAGCGGCGGGACAGCAAAGTCCTACGAGCAGTACTTC
once | - | TRBJ1-2 | TRBV5-5 | CASSSTGHFYGYTF | TGTGCCAGCAGTTCGACGGGACACTTCTATGGCTACACCTTC
- | TRBD2 | TRBJ2-3 | TRBV27 | CASSLTGGSTDTQYF | TGTGCCAGCAGTTTAACGGGAGGGAGCACAGATACGCAGTATTTT
- | - | TRBJ2-2 | TRBV2 | CASNTNTGELFF | TGTGCCAGCAATACGAACACCGGGGAGCTGTTTTTT
- | TRBD1 | TRBJ2-7 | TRBV28 | CASSTIGGQGLYEQYF | TGTGCCAGCAGTACCATAGGGGGACAGGGGCTCTACGAGCAGTACTTC
few | - | TRBJ1-2 | TRBV27 | CASGGWGENYGYTF | TGTGCCAGCGGGGGGTGGGGGGAGAACTATGGCTACACCTTC
- | TRBD2 | TRBJ2-1 | TRBV6-2/TRBV6-3 | CASSQTSYEQFF | TGTGCCAGCAGTCAGACTAGCTATGAGCAGTTCTTC
- | TRBD2 | TRBJ2-1 | TRBV27 | CASSPAGVSEQFF | TGTGCCAGCAGTCCTGCGGGAGTTAGTGAGCAGTTCTTC
- | - | TRBJ1-4 | TRBV23-1 | CASSHQGEKLFF | TGCGCCAGCAGTCATCAGGGCGAAAAACTGTTTTTT
- | - | TRBJ2-7 | TRBV5-5 | CASSLLVSYEQYF | TGTGCCAGCAGCTTACTGGTCTCCTACGAGCAGTACTTC
- | TRBD1 | TRBJ2-7 | TRBV4-1 | CASSQGQGDFYEQYF | TGCGCCAGCAGCCAAGGACAGGGGGACTTCTACGAGCAGTACTTC
- | - | TRBJ2-1 | TRBV11-3 | CASSLDASVTYNEQFF | TGTGCCAGCAGCTTAGACGCTAGCGTGACCTACAATGAGCAGTTCTTC
once | TRBD2 | TRBJ2-3 | TRBV3-1/TRBV3-2 | CASSQVRTSEGNTDTQYF | TGTGCCAGCAGCCAAGTTAGGACTAGCGAGGGGAACACAGATACGCAGTATTTT
- | TRBD1 | TRBJ2-7 | TRBV7-8 | CASSLVSDRIYEQYF | TGTGCCAGCAGCTTAGTTTCGGACAGGATCTACGAGCAGTACTTC
- | - | TRBJ1-1 | TRBV2 | CATSGGLQAFF | TGTGCCACATCCGGCGGCCTCCAAGCTTTCTTT
- | TRBD2 | TRBJ2-1 | TRBV30 | CAWTSTSGYNEQFF | TGTGCCTGGACCAGCACTAGCGGATACAATGAGCAGTTCTTC
- | - | TRBJ2-5 | TRBV13 | CASSFPRAFPGVQYF | TGTGCCAGCAGCTTCCCCAGGGCCTTTCCTGGGGTCCAGTACTTC
- | TRBD2 | TRBJ2-3 | TRBV3-1/TRBV3-2 | CASTRGSGRTDTQYF | TGTGCCAGCACCCGGGGGAGCGGGAGGACAGATACGCAGTATTTT
- | - | TRBJ2-1 | TRBV28 | CASSLSRGFGGNEQFF | TGTGCCAGCAGTTTATCTCGCGGGTTCGGTGGCAATGAGCAGTTCTTC